The T cell receptor (beta chain) described here comes from a study of T cell responses to AZD1222 COVID-19 vaccine. Findings and limits, study-wide: Spike-specific TCRs gained breadth and depth after people received two AZD1222 doses. Epitopes outside B.1.351 and B.1.1.7 mutated regions reportedly drew nearly half of spike TCRs. Only 5 to 7 AZD1222 recipients were seropositive at baseline.

Profiling relied on immunoSEQ multiplex PCR, and the TCRdb table lists in-frame clones only, not all of them. The profile covers approximately 190,000 clones, with 80% to 90% appearing a single time and around 2.5% taken by the ten largest. For this clone: The antigen is undetermined.

Germline CDR1 LNHDA, CDR2 SQIVND (reference sequence). The CDR3 consists of 16 residues. V shed 3 bases and J shed 0 bases, with 9 bases lying between them. This clonotype was obtained from an adult in good health. The gene calls are TRBV19 and TRBJ2-6; D tentatively fits TRBD1 or TRBD2 (5 bases each). This material consisted of peripheral blood, taken on day 0 of MenACWY control vaccination. CDR3 DNA: TGTGCCAGTAGTATGAGGGGTCCCTCTGGGGCCAACGTCCTGACTTTC. The encoded protein is CASSMRGPSGANVLTF. Using reference TRBV19 and TRBJ2-6 for the parts outside the CDR3, the full variable domain is DGGITQSPKYLFRKEGQNVTLSCEQNLNHDAMYWYRQDPGQGLRLIYYSQIVNDFQKGDIAEGYSVSREKKESFPLTVTSAQKNPTAFYLCASSMRGPSGANVLTFGAGSRLTVL.